This T cell receptor beta chain was sequenced during a study of blood T cell repertoires in COVID-19. As for the study in general: The United States, Italy and Spain were the sources of the acute and convalescent COVID-19 samples.

Losses at the gene ends were 3 bases for V and 5 bases for J; bases not matched to a gene: 12. Germline-derived CDR1 and CDR2 are KGHSH and LQKENI. The CDR3 contains 17 residues. Per the original data handling: Quantification of nucleated cells was approximated via reference gene primer amplification. Using immunoSEQ multiplex PCR, the repertoire was profiled, and TCRdb retains in-frame clones only, with some absent. From that table come the V and J calls and clone size; the DNA was used to work out D and trimming. The profile covers about 81,000 clones, with roughly 88% appearing a single time and 4.8% taken by the ten largest.

Source material: peripheral blood. The sequence came from a woman at least 80 years old with acute or convalescent COVID-19. This sequence joins TRBV18 and TRBJ1-5; TRBD1 matches 8 bases. The DNA of the CDR3 is TGTGCCAGCTCACCGTCCACGGACAGGGCCTATTATCAGCCCCAGCATTTT. Protein product: CASSPSTDRAYYQPQHF. The complete variable domain, with remaining parts taken from reference TRBV18 and TRBJ1-5, reads NAGVMQNPRHLVRRRGQEARLRCSPMKGHSHVYWYRQLPEEGLKFMVYLQKENIIDESGMPKERFSAEFPKEGPSILRIQQVVRGDSAAYFCASSPSTDRAYYQPQHFGDGTRLSIL.